This TCR beta chain was recorded in a study of radiotherapy plus CTLA-4 blockade in lung cancer. At the level of the study: For approximately 19% of patients, objective responses occurred, and about 33% had disease control.

Assay used: immunoSEQ multiplex PCR; TCRdb lists only in-frame clones, some missing. In the table there are about 87,000 clones, 85% to 90% of which are singletons. Study-level points and caveats: Interferon-beta, together with early blood T cell clone dynamics, reportedly best predicted response. Blood-borne expansion of tumor-derived TCR clones followed radiotherapy plus ipilimumab.

Details on this clone: Its target is unknown.

This CDR3 is 14 amino acids long. The V gene end was trimmed by 4 bases and the J gene end by 4 bases; junction bases not matched to a gene: 7. CDR1 and CDR2 from the germline V gene are SGDLS and YYNGEE. Ipilimumab CTLA-4 blockade and focal radiation were given to patients with chemo-refractory metastatic non-small-cell lung cancer. The receptor's source is a human donor with non-small cell lung cancer that progressed on radiotherapy plus ipilimumab. This rearrangement joins TRBV9 to TRBJ2-7; TRBD2 agrees at 8 bases. The input for sequencing was peripheral blood, taken from a patient treated with radiotherapy plus ipilimumab. CDR3 coding DNA: TGTGCCAGCAGCCCCCTTTCGGGAGGGTACGAGCAGTACTTC. Translated, it gives CASSPLSGGYEQYF.